This TCR beta chain is drawn from a study of blood T cell repertoires in COVID-19. The overall study: Acute-phase and convalescent COVID-19 samples originated in the United States, Italy and Spain.

The data were produced by immunoSEQ multiplex PCR, yet TCRdb's version contains in-frame clones alone and is incomplete. The sample has under 250,000 clones, approximately 90% seen once. Germline V gene sequence: CDR1 LNHDA, CDR2 SQIVND (reference sequence). J lost 2 bases, V lost 6 bases, and 13 bases had no gene match. The CDR3 sequence is 17 residues long. Sequencing was done on a sample of peripheral blood. This sequence joins TRBV19 and TRBJ1-1; TRBD1 matches 9 bases. The receptor comes from a man between 45 and 60 years old with COVID-19, enrolled during active disease. CDR3 region: CASRGGQGPGGNTEAFF. CDR3 DNA: TGTGCCAGTAGGGGAGGACAGGGGCCGGGTGGAAACACTGAAGCTTTCTTT.